Each of the 28 T cell receptor beta chains below was sequenced from the same sample in a study of CD8+CD57+ T cells in acquired aplastic anemia. TCR beta VDJ and CDR3 profiles were obtained from a genomic DNA template. TCRdb ran MiXCR on the reads and lists one entry per CDR3 protein. The profile shows hundreds of thousands of distinct CDR3 sequences, over 25% of them singletons. All sequencing subjects had displayed CD8+CD57+ cell expansion on flow cytometry. Sequencing input: sorted CD4+, CD8+, or CD8+CD57+ T cells (not recorded which) from PBMCs. These receptors originate from a human donor with aplastic anemia.

There are a few counts of this clonotype. The rearrangement links TRBV3-1 to TRBJ1-6, with D tentatively TRBD1 (6 bases). V shed 3 bases and J shed 2 bases, with 11 bases lying between them. The CDR3 extends over 16 amino acids. Germline V gene sequence: CDR1 LGHDT, CDR2 YNNKEL (reference sequence). CDR3 nucleotides: TGTGCCAGCAGCCATTTGGGGGCAACCTATAATTCACCCCTCCACTTT. It translates to CASSHLGATYNSPLHF.

The rearrangement links TRBV25-1 to TRBJ2-3; either TRBD1 or TRBD2 may fit D (5 bases each). This CDR3 region has 14 residues. V was trimmed by 5 bases and J by 5 bases, leaving 14 bases between them. The V gene's germline CDR1 is MGHDK and CDR2 SYGVNS. The CDR3: CASSKTGEGDTQYF. In DNA, the CDR3 is TGTGCCAGCAGTAAAACAGGAGAGGGAGATACGCAGTATTTT.

This clonotype was detected many times. The chain links TRBV12-3 or TRBV12-4 to TRBJ1-3; D is unresolved. This CDR3 is built from 13 residues. V was cut by 0 bases and J by 3 bases, with 3 bases left in between. The CDR3 here is CASSLALGNTIYF. DNA for the CDR3: TGTGCCAGCAGTTTAGCGCTTGGAAACACCATATATTTT.

CDR3: CATVPSTGDQPQHF. In DNA, the CDR3 is TGTGCCACCGTACCCTCGACAGGGGATCAGCCCCAGCATTTT. The V gene is TRBV24-1, the J gene TRBJ1-5; TRBD1 aligns across 8 bases. This CDR3 is 14 amino acids long. With 9 bases clipped from V and 5 bases from J, the junction kept 8 bases outside the gene matches. Looked up from germline, CDR1 is KGHDR and CDR2 is SFDVKD.

This clonotype was counted many times. This chain connects TRBV11-2 to TRBJ2-3; 9 positions agree with TRBD2. CDR3 length equals 17 residues. Germline assignment: CDR1 SGHAT and CDR2 FQNNGV. J was trimmed by 0 bases and V by 1 base; bases with no gene match: 5. For the CDR3, the DNA is TGTGCCAGCAGCTTAGGCCTAGCGGGGTACAGCACAGATACGCAGTATTTT. Residues: CASSLGLAGYSTDTQYF.

The chain is built from TRBV11-2 and TRBJ1-1; D remains unclear. Germline values: CDR1 SGHAT, CDR2 FQNNGV. Trimming pared 2 bases from V and 3 bases from J, leaving 10 bases between. The CDR3 is 14 residues long. CDR3 in amino acids: CASSLLPGYTEAFF. The CDR3 DNA reads TGTGCCAGCAGCTTATTGCCGGGGTACACTGAAGCTTTCTTT.

This clonotype was detected a few times. The chain links TRBV20-1 to TRBJ2-4, with D perhaps matching TRBD2 (6 bases). Germline assignment: CDR1 DFQATT and CDR2 SNEGSKA (reference sequence). The CDR3 runs 17 residues. V lost 3 bases, J lost 0 bases, and 18 bases lay in between. Here the CDR3 DNA reads TGCAGTGCTAGTCCGCTAGCGCCAGGAATAGCCAAAAACATTCAGTACTTC. It codes for CSASPLAPGIAKNIQYF.

This chain connects TRBV5-1 to TRBJ1-1; D unclear. The CDR3 spans 14 residues. Between the trimmed V and J ends, which lost 0 bases and 4 bases, there was a span of 10 bases. Per germline, CDR1 SGHRS and CDR2 YFSETQ. The CDR3 sequence is CASSLEADLTEAFF. The CDR3 DNA reads as TGCGCCAGCAGCTTGGAAGCGGATCTCACTGAAGCTTTCTTT.

This clonotype was detected only a few times. The gene calls are TRBV2 and TRBJ1-4; no reliable D call. The V gene's germline CDR1 is SNHLY and CDR2 FYNNEI. The CDR3 totals 13 residues. With 4 bases removed from V and 0 bases from J, the gap between germline ends came to 3 bases. The CDR3: CASSVTTNEKLFF. The CDR3 DNA reads TGTGCCAGCAGTGTTACAACTAATGAAAAACTGTTTTTT.

Notes on this clonotype: One end of the junction varies from germline; a read error may be responsible. The chain recombines TRBV4-1 with TRBJ2-7, with D unclear. The CDR3 covers 12 residues. CDR1 is MGHRA and CDR2 is YSYEKL in the germline V gene. CDR3 protein: CASSQDGFRQCF. In DNA, the CDR3 is TGCGCCAGCAGCCAAGATGGGTTCCGGCAGTGCTTC.

This clonotype was found once. Germline is not matched at one junction end, which may reflect a read error. The rearrangement links TRBV7-2 to TRBJ1-6; D uncertain. This CDR3 region has 12 residues. CDR1 SGHTA and CDR2 FQGNSA come from the germline V gene. The CDR3 here is CANSLLNSPLHF. The DNA of the CDR3 is TGTGCCAACAGCTTACTGAATTCACCCCTCCACTTT.

In this sample, this clonotype turned up many times. The genes are TRBV19 and TRBJ1-2; the D is unclear. Trimming removed 6 bases from V and 4 bases from J, with 12 bases in between. CDR3 length: 13 residues. Germline CDR1 LNHDA, CDR2 SQIVND (reference sequence). The CDR3 loop is CASRLDGPYGYTF. CDR3 bases: TGTGCCAGTAGATTGGACGGGCCCTATGGCTACACCTTC.

This clonotype showed up just a few times. Since a much larger clone is just one base distant, this may be a read error. CDR3 bases: TGCAGCGTAGATCCTAGCGGGGGGGCTCATGAGCAGCTCTTC. Translating gives CSVDPSGGAHEQLF. The chain is built from TRBV29-1 and TRBJ2-1; TRBD2 agrees at 12 bases. Germline V gene data show CDR1 as SQVTM and CDR2 as ANQGSEA. This CDR3 has 14 amino acids.

V usage is TRBV6-1 and J usage is TRBJ2-7; D perhaps matches TRBD1 (5 bases). Germline assignment: CDR1 MNHNS and CDR2 SASEGT. Trimming shortened V by 3 bases and J by 5 bases, and 14 bases separated the two germline ends. The CDR3 covers 14 residues. CDR3 sequence reads: CASSDQGFSHEQYF. The CDR3 DNA is TGTGCCAGCAGTGATCAGGGATTTTCCCACGAGCAGTACTTC.

This clonotype occurred a few times. This sequence joins TRBV24-1 and TRBJ1-5; tentatively, D is TRBD1 (6 bases). Trimming stripped 11 bases from V and 2 bases from J, with 18 bases between. This CDR3 spans 15 amino acids. The germline gives CDR1 KGHDR, CDR2 SFDVKD. CDR3 sequence: CASAEKQGGNQPQHF. The CDR3 region has the DNA TGTGCCAGCGCAGAGAAACAGGGTGGCAATCAGCCCCAGCATTTT.

The chain links TRBV10-3 to TRBJ2-3; the match to TRBD2 covers 11 bases. This CDR3 comprises 13 residues. Losses at the gene ends were 3 bases for V and 14 bases for J; bases not matched to a gene: 7. The germline V gene encodes CDR1 ENHRY and CDR2 SYGVKD. Here the CDR3 reads CAISDPTSGGGYF. CDR3 nucleotides: TGTGCCATCAGTGACCCAACTAGCGGGGGTGGGTATTTT.

The J gene is TRBJ2-6, the V gene TRBV25-1; the match to TRBD2 covers 8 bases. V lost 5 bases, J lost 2 bases, and 17 bases stayed unmatched. This CDR3 region has 20 residues. Germline V gene lookup returns CDR1 MGHDK and CDR2 SYGVNS. CDR3 DNA sequence: TGTGCCAGCAGTCCAAGCGGGGGAGAACACCGGGGAGCTGGGGCCAACGTCCTGACTTTC. Translated: CASSPSGGEHRGAGANVLTF.

This chain links TRBV2 with TRBJ1-2; D unresolved. The CDR3 has 14 amino acids. CDR1 is SNHLY and CDR2 is FYNNEI in the germline V gene. Trimming took 3 bases from V and 5 from J, leaving 13 bases between them. CDR3 in amino acids: CASSDSGRPYGYTF. CDR3 DNA sequence: TGTGCCAGCAGTGACAGCGGCAGACCATATGGCTACACCTTC.

The chain links TRBV3-1 to TRBJ2-3; no clear D gene. V shed 7 bases and J shed 3 bases, with 17 bases lying between them. Germline values: CDR1 LGHDT, CDR2 YNNKEL (reference sequence). This CDR3 comprises 15 residues. The CDR3 region is CASTEGGYRTDTQYF. CDR3 nucleotides: TGTGCCAGCACGGAAGGCGGTTATCGGACAGATACGCAGTATTTT.

A few counts support this clonotype. The chain uses TRBV5-1 and TRBJ2-1, with 7 bases aligning to TRBD1. The V gene's germline CDR1 is SGHRS and CDR2 YFSETQ. This CDR3 has 14 amino acids. Losses at the gene ends were 4 bases for V and 3 bases for J; bases not matched to a gene: 4. CDR3 sequence (DNA): TGCGCCAGCAGCGCCCGACAGGGCTACAATGAGCAGTTCTTC. It codes for CASSARQGYNEQFF.

The DNA for the CDR3 is TGTGCCAGCAGCTCGCCGAAGGGCGGCCCCCTCGGTGGCTACACCTTC. The encoded protein is CASSSPKGGPLGGYTF. The chain recombines TRBV11-1 with TRBJ1-2; D unresolved. The CDR3 has 16 amino acids. The germline V gene encodes CDR1 SGHAT and CDR2 FQDESV (reference sequence). Between the trimmed V and J ends, which lost 4 bases and 7 bases, there was a span of 22 bases.

The CDR3 region has the DNA TGCGCCAGCAGCTTGTCTTTTCGGGGAACTGCAGAGCAGGAGGGCTACACCTTC. Amino acids: CASSLSFRGTAEQEGYTF. The J gene is TRBJ1-2, the V gene TRBV5-1; D not resolved. Between the trimmed V and J ends, which lost 1 base and 8 bases, there was a span of 27 bases. Germline loops: CDR1 SGHRS, CDR2 YFSETQ. This CDR3 is 18 amino acids long. The entire variable domain, with the rest obtained from reference TRBV5-1 and TRBJ1-2, is as follows: KAGVTQTPRYLIKTRGQQVTLSCSPISGHRSVSWYQQTPGQGLQFLFEYFSETQRNKGNFPGRFSGRQFSNSRSEMNVSTLELGDSALYLCASSLSFRGTAEQEGYTFGSGTRLTVV.

This clonotype was observed a handful of times. This rearrangement joins TRBV19 to TRBJ2-1; TRBD2 aligns across 9 bases. This CDR3 comprises 16 residues. The germline CDR1 and CDR2 sequences are LNHDA and SQIVND (reference sequence). The junction had 4 bases not matched to a gene; V was cut back by 1 base and J by 3 bases. The CDR3 region has the DNA TGTGCCAGTAGTATAGTTTCTAGCGGGAACTACAATGAGCAGTTCTTC. It codes for CASSIVSSGNYNEQFF.

The V gene is TRBV14, the J gene TRBJ1-1; weak D call: TRBD1 (5 bases). Germline lookup yields CDR1 SGHDN and CDR2 FVKESK. V was shortened by 0 bases and J by 6 bases, with 11 bases between the two germline ends. The CDR3 spans 14 residues. The CDR3, as DNA: TGTGCCAGCAGCCAAGAACTGGGGCTTTCTGAAGCTTTCTTT. Translation: CASSQELGLSEAFF.

This clonotype was picked up many times. The chain is built from TRBV2 and TRBJ1-5; D is ambiguous. The CDR3 totals 14 residues. Germline CDR1 is SNHLY and CDR2 is FYNNEI. Deletions cut 6 bases from V and 0 bases from J, with 9 bases between. The CDR3 loop is CASRTDNSNQPQHF. In DNA, the CDR3 is TGTGCCAGCAGGACTGATAATAGCAATCAGCCCCAGCATTTT.

This clonotype has a single count. This may arise from a read error, as a much more abundant clone is one base away. This sequence joins TRBV19 and TRBJ1-5, with no clear D. Per the germline V gene, CDR1 is LNHDA and CDR2 is SQIVND (reference sequence). V was cut by 1 base and J by 6 bases, with 13 bases left in between. The CDR3 is 15 residues long. The CDR3 sequence: CASSIVQDAFQPQHF. CDR3 DNA sequence: TGTGCCAGTAGTATAGTGCAGGATGCATTTCAGCCCCAGCATTTT.

The chain is built from TRBV7-2 and TRBJ1-1; D is unclear. The CDR3 spans 14 residues. Germline CDR1 and CDR2: SGHTA and FQGNSA. V lost 7 bases, J lost 4 bases, and 16 bases lay in between. The CDR3 loop reads CASTSMGLSTEAFF. CDR3 in DNA: TGTGCCAGCACCTCTATGGGTCTGAGCACTGAAGCTTTCTTT.

This clonotype occurred many times. The V call is TRBV2, the J call TRBJ2-3, with unresolved D. Looked up from germline, CDR1 is SNHLY and CDR2 is FYNNEI. The ends were cut back, 6 bases at V and 4 bases at J, with 8 bases in the middle. The CDR3 is 12 residues long. DNA of the CDR3: TGTGCCAGCAGAACTGTGCCAGATACGCAGTATTTT. This translates into CASRTVPDTQYF.